Listed below are T cell receptor beta chains from one sample, sequenced in a study of blood T cell repertoires in COVID-19. Repertoires were generated with immunoSEQ multiplex PCR, while TCRdb's copy carries only in-frame clones and drops some. The repertoire holds 250,000 to 300,000 clones, roughly nine tenths seen once, with 11% in the top ten. The sequenced sample was peripheral blood. The receptors were sampled from a young woman with COVID-19, enrolled during active disease. Each CDR3 is given with its conserved first and last residue. The order of the fields is V gene, clone size, CDR3 length, CDR3 protein. Clone size appears in some rows only: once, few, many, or a class for an expanded clone.

TRBV7-6,-,12,CASSRTRNEQFF
TRBV2,-,10,CASFGGRYTF
TRBV5-1,-,14,CASSEGQGVDEQFF
TRBV14,-,14,CASSQDMGSTEAFF
TRBV12-5,-,11,CASQPTRAQYF
TRBV6-5,-,13,CASSRDYSYEQYF
TRBV15,-,15,CATSRDAAGVAEAFF
TRBV27,-,15,CASSSIGGRYNEQFF
TRBV6-4,-,16,CASSDWATSTYNEQFF
TRBV4-1,-,16,CASSHPTGRNTGELFF
TRBV7-2,-,13,CASSAMKRREQYF
TRBV6-6,-,16,CASTHTGTETWYGYTF
TRBV2,-,11,CASSEMGTGFF
TRBV4-1,-,14,CASSHPGVPNEQFF
TRBV4-1,-,15,CASSRSGQTYNEQFF
TRBV4-1,-,16,CASSQVGRGAPNEQFF
TRBV5-1,-,15,CASSPGTGSTGELFF
TRBV2,-,15,CASSDPGFKAYEQYF
TRBV6-1,once,16,CASSALTGTANSPLHF
TRBV30,-,15,CAWSVVGGATDTQYF
TRBV10-1,-,16,CASSDPGTSPADTQYF
TRBV6-5,few,13,CASSPTRDSGYTF
TRBV5-4,once,16,CASSLDASGGLDEQFF
TRBV19,-,11,CASSQESEAFF
TRBV7-7,-,15,CASSPGTDSTDTQYF
TRBV1,once,13,CTSSGGHSYEQYF
TRBV3-1/TRBV3-2,-,19,CASSQDFGGIPPVDYGYTF
TRBV5-1,few,13,CASSLQGSEKLFF
TRBV5-1,-,16,CASRPGGTAGRIEQFF
TRBV6-6,-,15,CASNQGTYSNQPQHF
TRBV4-1,-,14,CASSQDNRGYGYTF
TRBV5-1,-,14,CASKEALEFKSLHF
TRBV7-2,-,14,CASSFRRGGDTQYF
TRBV10-3,-,17,CAISEAAGTSSMNEQFF
TRBV30,-,15,CAWSYGQGPGNTIYF
TRBV18,-,14,CASSPQGARTGYTF
TRBV19,-,15,CASSIGGGSGNEQFF
TRBV19,few,14,CASSIVGGWDGYTF
TRBV4-1,-,13,CASSQGGAGEQFF
TRBV12-5,-,14,CASGSGVSGNTIYF
TRBV5-6,few,15,CASSWGQNSGNTIYF
TRBV2,-,14,CASRLEPQSHTQYF
TRBV7-8,-,19,CASSLGFGTGGEGRNTIYF
TRBV12-3/TRBV12-4,-,13,CASSTHLPDGYTF
TRBV4-2,-,16,CASSHLARDRSYGYTF